This T cell receptor beta chain was identified in a study of cytomegalovirus exposure and HLA in healthy donors. V lost 6 bases and J lost 6; bases outside the gene matches: 16. CDR3 length equals 16 residues. Germline CDR1 and CDR2: MDHEN and SYDVKM. The PCR ran on 60 Vbeta and 13 Jbeta primers. TCRdb keeps only in-frame clones here, not all; method: immunoSEQ multiplex PCR. The sample consists of fewer than 95,000 clones, around three quarters of them appearing once. In regard to this clone: Its antigen is not identified.

Whole-study findings and limits: Rarity held for most TCR sequences, but there were some public TCRs that occurred in many donors. A missense variant in DCLRE1C was later tied to TCR beta V- and J-gene trimming. In a later analysis, several top co-occurrence clusters appeared linked to parvovirus B19, influenza, CMV and Epstein-Barr virus.

Healthy bone marrow donors supplied every sample. Sequencing was performed on PBMCs. This clonotype was obtained from a man aged 30-40 years in good health and CMV-seronegative. The chain combines TRBV28 with TRBJ1-1, with 7 bases fitting TRBD1. The CDR3 bases are TGTGCCAGCAGCCAAGACTCAGGGGGATATCACGCTGAAGCTTTCTTT. The encoded protein is CASSQDSGGYHAEAFF. The variable domain in full, with the rest retrieved from reference TRBV28 and TRBJ1-1, is DVKVTQSSRYLVKRTGEKVFLECVQDMDHENMFWYRQDPGLGLRLIYFSYDVKMKEKGDIPEGYSVSREKKERFSLILESASTNQTSMYLCASSQDSGGYHAEAFFGQGTRLTVV.